This T cell receptor (beta chain) was found in a study of cytomegalovirus exposure and HLA in healthy donors. Notes on the study in general: Reports showed the classifier diagnosing cytomegalovirus status with high specificity and sensitivity.

The CDR3 has 15 residues. The germline gives CDR1 SGHTA, CDR2 FQGNSA. V was trimmed by 1 base and J by 0 bases, leaving 8 bases between them. A multiplex PCR was run with 60 Vbeta primers and 13 Jbeta primers. Assay: immunoSEQ multiplex PCR; the TCRdb copy retains only in-frame clones and omits some. In the table there are over 150,000 clones, about two thirds of which are singletons. With regard to this clone: Its antigen is not known.

Healthy bone marrow donors supplied every sample. The gene calls are TRBV7-2 and TRBJ2-3; D possibly corresponds to TRBD2 (6 bases). The sequence was collected from a woman in her 30s in good health and CMV-seronegative. Sample: PBMCs. This CDR3 is CASSLVGTSTDTQYF. The CDR3 DNA reads as TGTGCCAGCAGCTTAGTCGGGACTAGCACAGATACGCAGTATTTT. The whole variable domain, filled in from reference TRBV7-2 and TRBJ2-3, reads GAGVSQSPSNKVTEKGKDVELRCDPISGHTALYWYRQSLGQGLEFLIYFQGNSAPDKSGLPSDRFSAERTGGSVSTLTIQRTQQEDSAVYLCASSLVGTSTDTQYFGPGTRLTVL.